This TCR beta chain originates from a study of blood T cell repertoires in COVID-19. Turning to the study itself: The United States, Italy and Spain were the sources of the acute and convalescent COVID-19 samples. From T cells, B-cell-depleted T cells, or PBMCs came the material, which was cDNA or gDNA.

The data were produced by immunoSEQ multiplex PCR, yet TCRdb's version contains in-frame clones alone and is incomplete. The table includes some 220,000 clones, roughly 85% detected once. V lost 5 bases, J lost 10 bases, and 23 bases lay in between. The CDR3 runs 16 residues. Germline-derived CDR1 and CDR2 are MGHDK and SYGVNS. Sequencing was carried out using peripheral blood. The chain is built from TRBV25-1 and TRBJ1-4, with a possible D match to TRBD1 (5 bases). The clonotype comes from a woman aged 70-85 years with COVID-19, enrolled during active disease. DNA of the CDR3: TGTGCCAGCAGTCCTATAAACGGTGGCAGGGAAGGAAAACTGTTTTTT. Translated, it gives CASSPINGGREGKLFF.